One sample yielded the 10 T cell receptor beta chains listed below, sequenced in a study of T cell responses to AZD1222 COVID-19 vaccine. The data were produced by immunoSEQ multiplex PCR, yet TCRdb's version contains in-frame clones alone and is incomplete. Of approximately 110,000 clones in the sample, around 85% were seen once. This material consisted of peripheral blood, taken on day 0 of AZD1222 vaccination. These receptor sequences come from an adult in good health.

V usage is TRBV5-1 and J usage is TRBJ1-3, with 9 bases identical to TRBD1. The germline V gene has CDR1 SGHRS and CDR2 YFSETQ. Unmatched junction bases numbered 6, after V lost 0 bases and J lost 8 bases. The CDR3 extends over 15 amino acids. CDR3 loop: CASSLDGQGRDTIYF. CDR3 in DNA: TGCGCCAGCAGCTTGGACGGACAGGGGAGAGACACCATATATTTT.

V and J are TRBV6-5 and TRBJ2-7; D call uncertain. Trimming removed 6 bases from V and 1 base from J, with 13 bases in between. The CDR3 is 14 residues long. Germline CDR1 reads MNHEY; CDR2 reads SVGAGI. CDR3 loop: CASRVPGQSYEQYF. CDR3 bases: TGTGCCAGCAGAGTTCCGGGCCAATCCTACGAGCAGTACTTC.

This chain joins TRBV7-2 and TRBJ2-1; D gene unclear. This CDR3 has 14 amino acids. Germline CDR1 is SGHTA and CDR2 is FQGNSA. V dropped 1 base and J dropped 0 bases, with 4 bases sitting between them. The CDR3 region has the DNA TGTGCCAGCAGCTTAGTCGGCTCCTACAATGAGCAGTTCTTC. Amino acid sequence: CASSLVGSYNEQFF.

The chain couples TRBV5-3 to TRBJ2-7, with TRBD2 identical over 9 bases. TRBV5-3 is annotated as an ORF whose role is uncertain. This CDR3 spans 13 amino acids. J was trimmed by 0 bases and V by 7 bases; bases with no gene match: 2. The CDR3 loop reads CARGRGGSYEQYF. DNA for the CDR3: TGTGCCAGAGGGCGGGGGGGCTCCTACGAGCAGTACTTC.

V and J are TRBV6-5 and TRBJ2-5; tentatively, D is TRBD2 (6 bases). CDR1 is MNHEY and CDR2 is SVGAGI in the germline V gene. The length of the CDR3 is 14 residues. Trimming stripped 0 bases from V and 5 bases from J, with 10 bases between. The CDR3 sequence: CASSYSSSGETQYF. DNA for the CDR3: TGTGCCAGCAGTTACTCTTCCAGCGGGGAGACCCAGTACTTC.

The CDR3 nucleotides are TGTGCCAGCAGTCCATTCTCAGCAAATTCACCCCTCCACTTT. Its translation is CASSPFSANSPLHF. The rearrangement joins TRBV27 to TRBJ1-6; D ambiguous. V lost 5 bases, J lost 7 bases, and 12 bases lay in between. The germline V gene encodes CDR1 MNHEY and CDR2 SMNVEV (reference sequence). The CDR3 spans 14 residues.

The chain carries TRBV7-2 and TRBJ2-2; TRBD2 matches at 7 bases. CDR1 SGHTA and CDR2 FQGNSA come from the germline V gene. The ends lost 1 base at V and 6 bases at J; junction bases unmatched: 8. The CDR3 runs to 16 residues. The CDR3 here is CASSLVGGSPPGELFF. The CDR3 DNA is TGTGCCAGCAGCTTAGTGGGGGGGTCGCCACCCGGGGAGCTGTTTTTT.

V usage is TRBV15 and J usage is TRBJ2-2; no firm D call. This CDR3 region has 13 residues. Per germline, CDR1 LNHNV and CDR2 YYDKDF (reference sequence). The V end was cut by 0 bases, the J end by 6 bases, with 5 bases between. The CDR3 DNA reads as TGTGCCACCAGCAGAGATGACCCCGGGGAGCTGTTTTTT. It is translated as CATSRDDPGELFF.

The J gene is TRBJ2-3, the V gene TRBV12-3 or TRBV12-4; D ambiguous. Trimming shortened V by 3 bases and J by 3 bases, and 7 bases separated the two germline ends. CDR3 length: 13 amino acids. The DNA for the CDR3 is TGTGCCAGCAGTTTTCAAATAACAGATACGCAGTATTTT. Encoded protein: CASSFQITDTQYF.

This chain links TRBV5-8 with TRBJ2-7; D possibly matches TRBD1 or TRBD2 (5 bases each). The CDR3 is 15 residues long. Between the trimmed V and J ends, which lost 0 bases and 6 bases, there was a span of 16 bases. The V gene's germline CDR1 is SGHTS and CDR2 YDEGEE. Written as DNA, the CDR3 is TGTGCCAGCAGCTTGGCCGAGGGACCCCCTTCCGAGCAGTACTTC. Amino acid sequence: CASSLAEGPPSEQYF. Variable domain in full (rest from reference TRBV5-8 and TRBJ2-7): EAGVTQSPTHLIKTRGQQATLRCSPISGHTSVYWYQQALGLGLQFLLWYDEGEERNRGNFPPRFSGRQFPNYSSELNVNALELEDSALYLCASSLAEGPPSEQYFGPGTRLTVT.